This TCR beta chain came from a study of cytomegalovirus exposure and HLA in healthy donors (dated by TCRdb to between 2016 and 2019). With regard to the full study: In an earlier analysis of 450 to 750 of the donors, 276 Gb of sequence data and 100 million or so unique TCR beta sequences from 150 million to 200 million T cells were reported. About 330 gigabases of sequencing data and roughly 80 million unique TCR sequences made up an early release that covered nearly 650 HLA-typed donors. The genetic ancestry cluster associated with self-reported Caucasian donors included over 80% of the 398 genotyped donors. The study aimed to test whether cataloging public T cell receptors could reveal signatures of past pathogen exposure. The T cell repertoires of 670 or so subjects were profiled by immunosequencing and related to cytomegalovirus serostatus. Besides the first cohort of approximately 710 subjects, a separate validation cohort made up of 120 different subjects was used. High-throughput TCR immunosequencing, statistical association of individual TCRs with disease status, and machine learning were combined to predict cytomegalovirus infection status. A later analysis re-analyzed previously published TCR beta repertoires from 650 to 800 donors and added high-resolution HLA genotyping to study TCR occurrence patterns. Rather than using new phenotypic data, the later analysis identified candidate immune exposures from TCR beta sequences and from how often those sequences occurred across donors. An earlier analysis of about 620 of the donors applied high-throughput TCR beta sequencing to assess whether each TCR beta V gene segment acted as functional or pseudogenic. Donor age, sex, ethnicity and CMV serostatus were collected together with the repertoire data. Genome-wide SNP genotypes for about 55% of the 666 donors were used in a later genetic analysis, which treated that subset as a discovery cohort. All discovery cohort repertoires had been generated on a single sequencing platform. HLA typing included class I and class II loci at four-digit resolution. Typing coverage differed by locus: A, B, C, DRB1 and DQB1 were typed in about 620-630 donors, DQA1 in about 560, DPA1 in some 570, and DPB1 in around 440. Because of strong linkage in the cohort, four or five DR-DQ haplotypes were treated as single units for association and clustering. Across some 400 genotyped donors of the cohort, an average of 235,054 unique TCR beta nucleotide sequences per donor were sequenced, and approximately 19% of those sequences were non-productive. Broader findings and caveats from the paper: An earlier analysis of approximately 500 of the donors showed that most TCR beta V segments appeared in productive rearrangements either about 87% or about 30% of the time, which broadly matched IMGT annotations. A cluster of highly shared sequence variants was judged likely to be a technical artifact of the sequencing pipeline. Some IMGT-functional V segments, including TRBV6-2 and TRBV6-3, could not be told apart with the 87-base-pair reads, so those segments were excluded. Because some donors lacked HLA typing at each locus, the association tests relied only on the typed subset. A later analysis found that most CMV-associated TCR beta chains appeared HLA-restricted, with HLA associations seemingly driven largely by CMV exposure. In vitro tests confirmed that a few of the cytomegalovirus-associated TCR beta chains recognize cytomegalovirus antigens. Across donors, most TCR sequences were observed very rarely, whereas some public TCRs were present in many individuals. A later genetic analysis reported fewer N-insertions in productive TCRs among donors in an Asian-associated ancestry cluster than the approximately 700-donor mean. This cohort had only TCR beta chains sequenced, and the lack of alpha or paired-chain data limited which features could be detected. In a later analysis, HLA-associated TCR beta chains were found to be more clonally expanded and to have lower generation probabilities than equally common non-associated chains. CMV serostatus was the only immune exposure information available for the cohort. A later analysis associated 15,000 to 20,000 TCR beta sequences with specific HLA alleles at a false discovery rate of 0.05. In a later genetic analysis, a missense DCLRE1C variant was associated with V-gene and J-gene trimming of TCR beta chains, and the association was replicated in an independent cohort. According to the authors, the approach could potentially be generalized to other disease states and immunological phenotypes. Correlated functional status among segregating V segments might reflect linkage disequilibrium, but an unknown experimental factor could not be ruled out. Because counts were too low, some 17 rarely observed V segments, including chromosome 9 orphons, were excluded from the earlier analysis of some 540 of the donors. According to a later analysis, parvovirus B19, influenza, CMV and Epstein-Barr virus appeared linked to several top co-occurrence clusters. The presence/absence analyses assumed that sequencing depth was roughly uniform across donors, and that assumption may not be true. A further reported finding was that TCR beta sequences accurately predicted the HLA-A and HLA-B alleles for most subjects in the first cohort. The classifier was reported to diagnose cytomegalovirus status with high specificity and sensitivity in both the original cohort and the validation cohort. In a later analysis, TCR association rates were found to vary across HLA loci, with the most associated TCRs seen for DRB1 alleles and the fewest for HLA-C alleles. A total of fewer than 200 TCR beta chains were listed by the study as associated with cytomegalovirus. When HLA alleles, especially DR and DQ, strongly co-occurred, TCR associations were difficult to assign to individual alleles.

Measured from the cysteine to the phenylalanine, the CDR3 is 15 residues long. Only the CDR3 region is kept as DNA, spanning 45 bases read in frame from base 1. The germline V gene encodes CDR1 SGHRS and CDR2 YFSETQ. V drops 0 bases and J drops 1 base, leaving 11 bases in between. In total, approximately 700 healthy bone marrow donors made up the cohort. At the time of sampling, all cohort members were nominally healthy, though unrecorded immune exposures were likely present. The donor tested CMV seropositive and was one of the 289 seropositive cohort members. A peripheral blood sample was collected from each donor, and TCR beta sequencing was performed on peripheral blood mononuclear cells. The Qiagen DNeasy Blood Extraction Kit was used to extract genomic DNA from the blood cell samples. The method was the immunoSEQ multiplex PCR assay. For the multiplex PCR, a mixture combining 60 forward primers for TCR Vbeta segments and 13 reverse primers for TCR Jbeta segments was used. Amplification of the CDR3 region of rearranged TCR beta genes was performed with a multiplex PCR assay on genomic DNA. Amplified TCR beta libraries were sequenced as 87-base-pair reads on the Illumina HiSeq System. Under the source paper's analysis protocol: A later analysis counted some 74 million unique TCR beta chains across the 670 or so repertoires, and 10 million to 11 million of these chains were shared by at least two donors. Raw reads were error-corrected and collapsed into unique sequences with a nearest-neighbor algorithm that merged closely related sequences to remove PCR and sequencing errors. CDR3 sequences were aligned to IMGT reference sequences to assign V, D and J gene segments. For a sequence to be retained, at least a six-nucleotide match to both a V gene segment and a J gene segment was required. A rearrangement was called productive if the CDR3 had no stop codons and remained in frame with V and J, and every other rearrangement was called non-productive. Following IMGT convention, CDR3 was defined as the stretch from the second conserved V-encoded cysteine up to the conserved J-encoded phenylalanine. The earlier analysis of about 570 of the donors excluded any sequence lacking an unambiguous match to a single V gene segment. In an earlier analysis of 450 to 750 of the donors, a V segment was called functional when productive rearrangements were above 56.7%, and segregating when the standard deviation between donors exceeded 5%. To diagnose cytomegalovirus status from the catalog of TCR beta chain sequences, a statistical classification framework was built. In a later analysis, V and J genes were assigned by comparing TCR nucleotide sequences against IMGT/GENE-DB human TR gene sequences. In a later analysis, CDR3 sequences and most-parsimonious VDJ recombination scenarios were assigned using the TCRdist pipeline. In a later analysis, each TCR beta chain was defined by its CDR3 amino acid sequence together with its V-gene family, and reads without a unique V-gene family were excluded. A later analysis removed roughly 590 highly shared, low-generation-probability nucleotide sequences to deal with suspected cross-contamination and a sequencing artifact. In a later analysis, a clonal expansion index for each public chain was calculated from normalized within-repertoire ranks of inferred template counts. In a later analysis, generation probabilities were computed with a VDJ recombination model fitted to out-of-frame rearrangements, and the resulting probabilities were checked against IGoR. In a later analysis, TCR-TCR, TCR-HLA and TCR-CMV co-occurrence was scored with hypergeometric tests, and a repertoire-size bias correction was applied to TCR pairs. In a later analysis, false discovery rates were estimated by permuting HLA or CMV assignments 20 times. In a later analysis, co-occurring TCRs were grouped using DBSCAN, and TCRdist sequence similarity was added for clustering within HLA-allele-positive subsets. Repertoires with fewer than 30,000 or more than 120,000 public chains were left out of co-occurrence clustering, as were a few repertoires with anomalous nucleotide sharing. TCRdb limited this immuneACCESS table to in-frame rearrangements with V and J called. A share of clones is missing; checked studies link under half to unresolved V genes, and the rest is unexplained. V and J calls and clone size are given by that table; D and trimming were obtained from the DNA. This sample has some 130,000 clones in its table, and 70% to 80% of those were observed once. The top ten clones comprise around 7% of the sample.

A note on this clone: The antigen this receptor binds is unknown. Base qualities are not at hand, and no much larger clone is one base apart.

The source is a man aged 40-55 years in good health and CMV-seropositive. The sequenced sample was PBMCs. The sequence links TRBV5-1 to TRBJ2-7; the best D guess is TRBD1, with 5 bases matching. The DNA reads TGCGCCAGCAGCTTGGTGGGGTCAGGGTCCTACGAGCAGTACTTC. The encoded protein is CASSLVGSGSYEQYF.